This T cell receptor (beta chain) was recorded in a study of cytomegalovirus exposure and HLA in healthy donors. Researchers ran the PCR with 60 Vbeta and 13 Jbeta primers. Measured with immunoSEQ multiplex PCR; TCRdb has only the in-frame clones, and not every one. The sample contains approximately 75,000 clones, 50% to 80% of which appear only once. About this clone: Its antigen remains unidentified.

The V gene's germline CDR1 is MGHRA and CDR2 YSYEKL. V was clipped by 1 base and J by 0 bases, with 3 bases between them. The CDR3 is 13 amino acids. Notes on the study in general: Diagnosis of cytomegalovirus status made by the classifier reportedly showed high specificity and sensitivity. One later analysis reportedly identified an Asian-associated ancestry cluster that showed fewer N-insertions than the roughly 640-donor mean.

The sequencing input was PBMCs. The J gene is TRBJ1-1, the V gene TRBV4-1, with no clear D. This receptor was obtained from a middle-aged man in good health and CMV-seropositive. The CDR3 loop reads CASSQAMNTEAFF. In DNA form, the CDR3 reads TGCGCCAGCAGCCAAGCAATGAACACTGAAGCTTTCTTT.